This TCR beta chain was sequenced in a study of cytomegalovirus exposure and HLA in healthy donors. The CDR3 extends over 15 amino acids. Germline V gene sequence: CDR1 LGHNA, CDR2 YNFKEQ. Trimming removed 1 base from V and 4 bases from J, with 13 bases in between. This PCR relied on a set of 60 Vbeta primers and 13 Jbeta primers. The method was immunoSEQ multiplex PCR; TCRdb's version includes in-frame clones alone and lacks a portion of them. Recorded for this sample: 80,000 to 95,000 clones. The chain links TRBV4-2 to TRBJ1-2, with D possibly matching TRBD1 (6 bases). This receptor was taken from a young woman in good health and CMV-seronegative. The sequenced material came from PBMCs. The CDR3 region has the DNA TGTGCCAGCAGCCAAGCGTCGGGACAAATCTATGGCTACACCTTC. This gives the protein CASSQASGQIYGYTF.